These T cell receptor beta chains were read from a single sample in a study of T-cell reconstitution after alpha-beta-depleted transplantation in children. TCRdb redid the calling of the PCR reads with MiXCR, one entry per CDR3 protein. The table records 500,000 or so distinct CDR3 sequences, 32% of them present only once. Here the sequenced sample was PBMCs from the stem cell graft donor, taken from the stem cell graft. Receptors were obtained from a human donor who donated a stem cell graft to a child with aplastic anemia. Both conserved end residues are part of each CDR3. A D gene is named only where the DNA matches it firmly. The size of a clone is reported for some rows only, either as once, few or many, or as a class for expanded clones.

d_call | clone_size | j_call | v_call | cdr3_aa | cdr3_nt
. | . | TRBJ1-1 | TRBV13 | CASSFQGPEAFF | TGTGCCAGCAGCTTCCAGGGGCCTGAAGCTTTCTTT
. | few | TRBJ2-3 | TRBV20-1 | CSAPNKTRWFTDTQYF | TGCAGTGCCCCGAATAAGACGAGGTGGTTCACAGATACGCAGTATTTT
. | . | TRBJ2-1 | TRBV4-3 | CASSRGDSRGNEQFF | TGCGCCAGCAGCCGGGGAGATTCGAGGGGTAATGAGCAGTTCTTC
TRBD1 | . | TRBJ1-1 | TRBV18 | CASSWDSYTEAFF | TGTGCCAGCTCATGGGACAGCTACACTGAAGCTTTCTTT
TRBD1 | . | TRBJ1-5 | TRBV7-8 | CASSRHRGSNQPQHF | TGTGCCAGCAGCAGGCACAGGGGGAGCAATCAGCCCCAGCATTTT
. | . | TRBJ1-5 | TRBV12-3/TRBV12-4 | CASSQGGRDVIQPQHF | TGTGCCAGCAGTCAAGGTGGCAGGGACGTGATTCAGCCCCAGCATTTT
TRBD2 | few | TRBJ2-2 | TRBV7-6 | CASSSTGTSRTGELFF | TGTGCCAGCAGCTCCACCGGGACTAGCAGAACCGGGGAGCTGTTTTTT
TRBD1 | . | TRBJ1-6 | TRBV11-2 | CASSLSRDRLNSPLHF | TGTGCCAGCAGCTTAAGTCGGGACAGGCTAAATTCACCCCTCCACTTT
. | . | TRBJ2-1 | TRBV14 | CASSGVLGLEQFF | TGTGCCAGCAGCGGAGTTTTGGGCCTTGAGCAGTTCTTC
. | few | TRBJ2-6 | TRBV5-6 | CASSLAPDRSSGANVLTF | TGTGCCAGCAGCTTGGCCCCCGACAGGAGCTCTGGGGCCAACGTCCTGACTTTC
. | many | TRBJ2-5 | TRBV5-1 | CASSHRDMRETQYF | TGCGCCAGCAGCCACCGGGACATGAGAGAGACCCAGTACTTC
. | few | TRBJ1-1 | TRBV5-5 | CASSSSALEAFF | TGTGCCAGCAGCTCCTCTGCCCTAGAAGCTTTCTTT
. | . | TRBJ1-1 | TRBV7-8 | CASSLGPGYTEAFF | TGTGCCAGCAGCTTAGGACCGGGTTACACTGAAGCTTTCTTT
. | once | TRBJ1-1 | TRBV20-1 | CSARWQEIEAFF | TGCAGTGCTAGGTGGCAGGAGATTGAAGCTTTCTTT
. | once | TRBJ1-3 | TRBV6-2/TRBV6-3 | CASERATSGNTIYF | TGTGCCAGCGAGAGGGCAACGAGTGGGAACACCATATATTTT
. | . | TRBJ1-1 | TRBV5-5 | CASSLGWGLNEAFF | TGTGCCAGCAGCTTGGGTTGGGGTTTGAATGAAGCTTTCTTT
TRBD2 | . | TRBJ2-7 | TRBV20-1 | CSARDMILAEAEQYF | TGCAGTGCTAGAGATATGATACTAGCGGAAGCCGAGCAGTACTTC
. | . | TRBJ2-2 | TRBV4-3 | CASSQAPAGQNTGELFF | TGCGCCAGCAGCCAAGCTCCGGCGGGGCAGAACACCGGGGAGCTGTTTTTT
. | . | TRBJ1-2 | TRBV6-2/TRBV6-3 | CASSDVADLYGYTF | TGTGCCAGCAGTGACGTGGCAGACCTCTATGGCTACACCTTC
. | . | TRBJ2-2 | TRBV20-1 | CSAPQGNTGELFF | TGCAGTGCTCCACAGGGAAACACCGGGGAGCTGTTTTTT
TRBD2 | few | TRBJ2-1 | TRBV20-1 | CSALGLAGGGDEQFF | TGCAGTGCTCTGGGACTAGCGGGAGGAGGGGATGAGCAGTTCTTC
TRBD2 | . | TRBJ2-5 | TRBV5-1 | CASSSSGKGETQYF | TGCGCCAGCAGCTCCAGCGGGAAAGGGGAGACCCAGTACTTC
TRBD2 | . | TRBJ2-1 | TRBV18 | CASSPTSGVYNEQFF | TGTGCCAGCTCCCCGACTAGCGGGGTTTACAATGAGCAGTTCTTC
. | few | TRBJ2-3 | TRBV19 | CASSIDLQGRGDTQYF | TGTGCCAGTAGTATAGACCTCCAGGGGAGGGGAGATACGCAGTATTTT
TRBD1 | . | TRBJ1-2 | TRBV5-1 | CASSPGQGIDYTF | TGCGCCAGCAGCCCCGGACAGGGGATTGACTACACCTTC
. | . | TRBJ1-1 | TRBV7-9 | CASSLANQRMNTEAFF | TGTGCCAGCAGCTTAGCTAATCAGCGAATGAACACTGAAGCTTTCTTT
. | . | TRBJ2-7 | TRBV10-3 | CAISSAGVRGEQYF | TGTGCCATCAGTTCCGCCGGGGTGCGGGGCGAGCAGTACTTC
TRBD1 | . | TRBJ2-7 | TRBV29-1 | CSVGPWDRVYEQYF | TGCAGCGTTGGCCCTTGGGACAGGGTATACGAGCAGTACTTC
. | few | TRBJ2-1 | TRBV6-5 | CASSNLAASYNEQFF | TGTGCCAGCAGTAACCTAGCTGCTTCCTACAATGAGCAGTTCTTC
TRBD2 | few | TRBJ2-5 | TRBV6-5 | CASSYSGKTSSGRTQYF | TGTGCCAGCAGTTACTCGGGAAAGACTAGCTCCGGGAGGACCCAGTACTTC
. | . | TRBJ2-1 | TRBV9 | CASSTNVGVDEQFF | TGTGCCAGCAGCACTAACGTGGGGGTCGATGAGCAGTTCTTC
. | . | TRBJ2-2 | TRBV28 | CASSPGLPNTGELFF | TGTGCCAGCAGCCCAGGGTTGCCGAACACCGGGGAGCTGTTTTTT
. | . | TRBJ1-3 | TRBV18 | CASSPSDGSGNTIYF | TGTGCCAGCTCACCTTCGGACGGCTCTGGAAACACCATATATTTT
TRBD1 | . | TRBJ1-2 | TRBV20-1 | CSARVGDRGHGYTF | TGCAGTGCTAGAGTTGGGGACAGAGGACATGGCTACACCTTC
TRBD2 | . | TRBJ2-1 | TRBV6-2/TRBV6-3 | CAIQQAGGSEQFF | TGTGCCATTCAGCAGGCGGGAGGGAGTGAGCAGTTCTTC
. | . | TRBJ2-7 | TRBV29-1 | CSAQGQLSPGKQYF | TGCAGCGCACAGGGCCAACTCTCCCCCGGGAAGCAGTACTTC
. | . | TRBJ1-1 | TRBV5-1 | CASSPNAGGYTEAFF | TGCGCCAGCAGCCCGAACGCGGGGGGGTACACTGAAGCTTTCTTT
TRBD2 | few | TRBJ2-1 | TRBV6-2/TRBV6-3 | CASSYRLAGNNEQFF | TGTGCCAGCAGTTACCGACTAGCGGGAAATAATGAGCAGTTCTTC
. | . | TRBJ1-6 | TRBV27 | CASTLGGPNSPLHF | TGTGCCAGCACCCTCGGGGGCCCCAATTCACCCCTCCACTTT
. | . | TRBJ2-7 | TRBV5-1 | CASSWDSGYEQYF | TGCGCCAGCAGCTGGGATAGCGGATACGAGCAGTACTTC
. | . | TRBJ2-1 | TRBV7-9 | CASSLVIGSSYNEQFF | TGTGCCAGCAGCTTAGTCATCGGGAGCTCCTACAATGAGCAGTTCTTC
. | few | TRBJ2-1 | TRBV5-1 | CASSLGGSPNEQFF | TGCGCCAGCAGCTTGGGAGGGAGCCCCAATGAGCAGTTCTTC
. | . | TRBJ1-5 | TRBV5-1 | CASSLALGEPQHF | TGCGCCAGCAGCTTGGCCTTGGGGGAGCCCCAGCATTTT
. | few | TRBJ2-5 | TRBV29-1 | CSVGTARRAQYF | TGCAGCGTTGGGACAGCCCGACGGGCCCAGTACTTC
. | . | TRBJ2-5 | TRBV29-1 | CSVETAGLQETQYF | TGCAGCGTTGAGACGGCAGGGTTACAAGAGACCCAGTACTTC